Sequencing of this T cell receptor beta chain was carried out in a study of a mutant IDH1 vaccine in newly diagnosed glioma. Overall study context: Vaccination was launched 4-6 weeks after radiotherapy alone, or with temozolomide cycles.

Time point described: week 47, end of study. Mutant IDH1 20-mer peptide, at 300 ug, made up each vaccine dose, with topical imiquimod. New IDH1-mutant, ATRX-lost WHO grade 3 or 4 astrocytomas occurred in donors. Sequencing was performed with immunoSEQ multiplex PCR; in TCRdb, only in-frame clones are kept and a portion is missing. In the table there are some 49,000 clones, approximately 80% of which are singletons. CDR1 and CDR2 (germline): LNHDA, SQIVND (reference sequence). The CDR3 spans 16 residues. The ends were cut back, 6 bases at V and 0 bases at J, with 12 bases in the middle. With respect to this clone: Its target is not known.

Sample: PBMCs, taken from a glioma patient whose treatment included an IDH1 peptide vaccine. J is TRBJ2-6 and V is TRBV19, with D uncertain. This clonotype originated in a woman between 35 and 50 years old with glioma. Some clones in this sample may be carry-over from other donors' samples. CDR3 sequence (DNA): TGTGCCAGTAGCACCATGAGGCTCTCTGGGGCCAACGTCCTGACTTTC. Translation gives CASSTMRLSGANVLTF.